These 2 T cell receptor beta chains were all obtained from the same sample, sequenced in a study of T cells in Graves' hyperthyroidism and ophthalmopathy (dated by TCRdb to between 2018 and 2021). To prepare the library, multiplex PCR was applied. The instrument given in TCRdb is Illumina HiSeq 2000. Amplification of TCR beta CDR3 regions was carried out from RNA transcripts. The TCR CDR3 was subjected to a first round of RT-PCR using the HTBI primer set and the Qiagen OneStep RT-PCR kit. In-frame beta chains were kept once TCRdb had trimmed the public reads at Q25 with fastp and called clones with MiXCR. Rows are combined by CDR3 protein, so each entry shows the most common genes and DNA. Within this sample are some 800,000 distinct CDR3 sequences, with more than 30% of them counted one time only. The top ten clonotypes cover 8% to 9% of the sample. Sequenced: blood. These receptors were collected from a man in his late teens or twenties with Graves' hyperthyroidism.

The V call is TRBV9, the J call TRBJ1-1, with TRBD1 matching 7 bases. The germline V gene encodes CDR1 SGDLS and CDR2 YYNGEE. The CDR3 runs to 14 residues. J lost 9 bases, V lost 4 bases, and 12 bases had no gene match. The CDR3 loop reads CASSPGTEPSKAFF. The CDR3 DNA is TGTGCCAGCAGCCCCGGGACAGAACCGAGCAAAGCTTTCTTT.

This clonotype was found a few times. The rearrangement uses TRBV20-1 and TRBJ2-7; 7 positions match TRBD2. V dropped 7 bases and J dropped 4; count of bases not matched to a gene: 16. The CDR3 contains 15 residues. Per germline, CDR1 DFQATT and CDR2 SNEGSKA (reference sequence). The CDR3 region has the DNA TGCAGTGTACTGGGTGGCAGGGAGGGGACGTACGAGCAGTACTTC. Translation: CSVLGGREGTYEQYF.